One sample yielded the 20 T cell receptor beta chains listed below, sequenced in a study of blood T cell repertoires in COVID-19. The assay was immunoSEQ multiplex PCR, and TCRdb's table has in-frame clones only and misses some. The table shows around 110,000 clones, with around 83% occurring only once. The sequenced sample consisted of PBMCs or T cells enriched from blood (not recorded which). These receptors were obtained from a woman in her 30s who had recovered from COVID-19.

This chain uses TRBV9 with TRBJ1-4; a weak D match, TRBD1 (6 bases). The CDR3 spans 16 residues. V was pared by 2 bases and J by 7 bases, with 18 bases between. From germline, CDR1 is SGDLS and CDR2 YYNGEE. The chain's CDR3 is CASSVEPGHQGEKLFF. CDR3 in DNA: TGTGCCAGCAGCGTTGAACCGGGACATCAGGGTGAAAAACTGTTTTTT.

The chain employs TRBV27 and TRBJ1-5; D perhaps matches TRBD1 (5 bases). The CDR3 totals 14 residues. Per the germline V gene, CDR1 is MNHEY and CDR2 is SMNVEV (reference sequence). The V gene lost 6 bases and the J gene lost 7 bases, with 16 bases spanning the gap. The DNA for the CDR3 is TGTGCCAGCAGGGGGGTTGGGGGGGGGCAGCCCCAGCATTTT. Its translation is CASRGVGGGQPQHF.

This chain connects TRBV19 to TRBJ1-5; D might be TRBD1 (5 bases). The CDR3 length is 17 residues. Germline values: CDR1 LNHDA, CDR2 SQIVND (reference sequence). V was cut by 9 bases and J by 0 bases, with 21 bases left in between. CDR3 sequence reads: CASPLRGAWNSNQPQHF. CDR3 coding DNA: TGTGCCAGCCCGTTAAGGGGCGCCTGGAATAGCAATCAGCCCCAGCATTTT.

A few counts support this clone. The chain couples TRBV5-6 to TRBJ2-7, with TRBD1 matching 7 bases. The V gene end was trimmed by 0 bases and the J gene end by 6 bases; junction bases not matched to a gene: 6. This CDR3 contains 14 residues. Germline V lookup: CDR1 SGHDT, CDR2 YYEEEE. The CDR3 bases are TGTGCCAGCAGCTTGGGACAGGGAGCCCTCGAGCAGTACTTC. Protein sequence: CASSLGQGALEQYF. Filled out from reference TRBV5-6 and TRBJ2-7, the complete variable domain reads DAGVTQSPTHLIKTRGQQVTLRCSPKSGHDTVSWYQQALGQGPQFIFQYYEEEERQRGNFPDRFSGHQFPNYSSELNVNALLLGDSALYLCASSLGQGALEQYFGPGTRLTVT.

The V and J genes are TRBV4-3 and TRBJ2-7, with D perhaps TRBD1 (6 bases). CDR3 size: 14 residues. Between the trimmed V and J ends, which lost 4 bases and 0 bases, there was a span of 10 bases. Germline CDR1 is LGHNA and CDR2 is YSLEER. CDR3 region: CASSRDTDSYEQYF. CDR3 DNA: TGCGCCAGCAGCCGGGACACCGACTCCTACGAGCAGTACTTC.

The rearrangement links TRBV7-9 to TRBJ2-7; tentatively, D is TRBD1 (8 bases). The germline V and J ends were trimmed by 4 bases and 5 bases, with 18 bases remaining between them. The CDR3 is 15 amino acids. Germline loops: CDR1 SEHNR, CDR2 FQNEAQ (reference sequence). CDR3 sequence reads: CASSSYRTGRDEQYF. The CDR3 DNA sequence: TGTGCCAGCAGCTCATATAGGACAGGGAGGGACGAGCAGTACTTC.

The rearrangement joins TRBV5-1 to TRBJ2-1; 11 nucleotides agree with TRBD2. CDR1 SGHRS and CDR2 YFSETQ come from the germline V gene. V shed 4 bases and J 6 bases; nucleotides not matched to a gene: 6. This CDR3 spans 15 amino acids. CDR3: CASSGRLAGPNEQFF. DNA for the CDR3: TGCGCCAGCAGCGGGAGACTAGCGGGGCCCAATGAGCAGTTCTTC.

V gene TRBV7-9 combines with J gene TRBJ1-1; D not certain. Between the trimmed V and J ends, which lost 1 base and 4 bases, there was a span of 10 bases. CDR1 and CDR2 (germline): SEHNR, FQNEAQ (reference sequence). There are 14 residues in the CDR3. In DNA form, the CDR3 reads TGTGCCAGCAGCTTAGTCTACGGCGGCACTGAAGCTTTCTTT. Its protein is CASSLVYGGTEAFF. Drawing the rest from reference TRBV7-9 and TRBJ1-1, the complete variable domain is DTGVSQNPRHKITKRGQNVTFRCDPISEHNRLYWYRQTLGQGPEFLTYFQNEAQLEKSRLLSDRFSAERPKGSFSTLEIQRTEQGDSAMYLCASSLVYGGTEAFFGQGTRLTVV.

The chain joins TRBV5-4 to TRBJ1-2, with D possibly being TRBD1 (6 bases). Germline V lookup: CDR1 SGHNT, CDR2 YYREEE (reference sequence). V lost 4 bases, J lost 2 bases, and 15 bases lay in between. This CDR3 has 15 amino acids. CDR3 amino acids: CASSVLQGENYGYTF. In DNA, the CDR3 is TGTGCCAGCAGCGTCTTACAGGGAGAGAACTATGGCTACACCTTC. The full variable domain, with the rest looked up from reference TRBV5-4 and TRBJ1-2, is ETGVTQSPTHLIKTRGQQVTLRCSSQSGHNTVSWYQQALGQGPQFIFQYYREEENGRGNFPPRFSGLQFPNYSSELNVNALELDDSALYLCASSVLQGENYGYTFGSGTRLTVV.

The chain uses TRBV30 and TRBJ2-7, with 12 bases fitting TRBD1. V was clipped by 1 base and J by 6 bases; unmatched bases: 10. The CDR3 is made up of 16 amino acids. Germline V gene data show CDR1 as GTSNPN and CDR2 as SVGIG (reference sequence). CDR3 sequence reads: CAWSDLPGQGAFEQYF. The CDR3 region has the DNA TGTGCCTGGAGTGACCTTCCGGGACAGGGGGCTTTCGAGCAGTACTTC.

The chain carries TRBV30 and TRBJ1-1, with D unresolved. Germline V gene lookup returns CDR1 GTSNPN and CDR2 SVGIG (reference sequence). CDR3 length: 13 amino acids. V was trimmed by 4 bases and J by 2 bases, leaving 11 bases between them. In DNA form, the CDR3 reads TGTGCCTGGACGCCACGGGTCAACACTGAAGCTTTCTTT. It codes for CAWTPRVNTEAFF.

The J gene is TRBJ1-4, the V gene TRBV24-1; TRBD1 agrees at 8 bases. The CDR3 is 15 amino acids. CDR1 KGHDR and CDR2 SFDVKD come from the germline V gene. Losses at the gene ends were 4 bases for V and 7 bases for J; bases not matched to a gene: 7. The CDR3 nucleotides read TGTGCCACCAGTGACCCCAGGGGGCAATCTGAAAAACTGTTTTTT. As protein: CATSDPRGQSEKLFF.

CDR3 nucleotides: TGTGCCAGCTCACCGTTGGACAGTCTATATTCACCCCTCCACTTT. It specifies CASSPLDSLYSPLHF. The genes are TRBV18 and TRBJ1-6, with D possibly being TRBD1 (6 bases). The CDR3 totals 15 residues. CDR1 KGHSH and CDR2 LQKENI come from the germline V gene. Between the trimmed V and J ends, which lost 3 bases and 8 bases, there was a span of 14 bases.

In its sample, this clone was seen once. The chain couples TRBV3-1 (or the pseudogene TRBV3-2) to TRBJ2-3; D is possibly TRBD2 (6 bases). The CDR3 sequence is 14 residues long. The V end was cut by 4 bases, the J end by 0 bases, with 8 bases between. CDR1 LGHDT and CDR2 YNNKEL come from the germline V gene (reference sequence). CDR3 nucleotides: TGTGCCAGCAGCCGGGACTTCAGCACAGATACGCAGTATTTT. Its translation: CASSRDFSTDTQYF.

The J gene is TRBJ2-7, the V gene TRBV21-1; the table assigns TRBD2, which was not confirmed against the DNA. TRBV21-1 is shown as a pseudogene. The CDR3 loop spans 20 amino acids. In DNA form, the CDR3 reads TGTGCCAGCAGCCCAAAGAGAGTGGGGAAACTAGCGGAGTTCTCCTACGAGCAGTACTTC. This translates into CASSPKRVGKLAEFSYEQYF.

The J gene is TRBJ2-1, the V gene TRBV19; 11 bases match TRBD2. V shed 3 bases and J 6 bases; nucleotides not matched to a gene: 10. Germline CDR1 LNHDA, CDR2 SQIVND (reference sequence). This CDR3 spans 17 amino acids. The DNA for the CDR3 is TGTGCCAGTAGTATTTCCCGGACTAGCGGGTACCTCAATGAGCAGTTCTTC. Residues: CASSISRTSGYLNEQFF.

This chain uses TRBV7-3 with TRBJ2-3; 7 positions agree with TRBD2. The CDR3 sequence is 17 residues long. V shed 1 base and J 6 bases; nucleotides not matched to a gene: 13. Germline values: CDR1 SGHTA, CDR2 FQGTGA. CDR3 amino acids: CASSLSSGGSRADTQYF. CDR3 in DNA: TGTGCCAGCAGCTTAAGCTCGGGCGGGAGCCGGGCGGATACGCAGTATTTT.

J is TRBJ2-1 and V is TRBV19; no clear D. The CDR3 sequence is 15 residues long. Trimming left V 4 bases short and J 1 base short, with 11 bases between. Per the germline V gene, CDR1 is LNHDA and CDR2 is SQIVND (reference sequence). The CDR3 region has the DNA TGTGCCAGTAGTACCGACTTCCCATCCTACAATGAGCAGTTCTTC. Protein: CASSTDFPSYNEQFF.

CDR3 sequence (DNA): TGCGCCAGCAGCTTACAGGGCGAGCAGTACTTC. Amino acid sequence: CASSLQGEQYF. The rearrangement joins TRBV5-1 to TRBJ2-7; possibly TRBD1 for D (6 bases). Germline-derived CDR1 and CDR2 are SGHRS and YFSETQ. V was shortened by 2 bases and J by 6 bases, with 6 bases between the two germline ends. There are 11 residues in the CDR3.

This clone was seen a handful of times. The CDR3 coding sequence is TGTGCCAGCAGTTCCTCGCACAGGTACACTGAAGCTTTCTTT. Translation: CASSSSHRYTEAFF. The rearrangement links TRBV28 to TRBJ1-1; D is perhaps TRBD1 (5 bases). Germline V gene sequence: CDR1 MDHEN, CDR2 SYDVKM. This CDR3 contains 14 residues. V was shortened by 4 bases and J by 3 bases, with 12 bases between the two germline ends. The variable domain in full, completed from reference TRBV28 and TRBJ1-1, reads DVKVTQSSRYLVKRTGEKVFLECVQDMDHENMFWYRQDPGLGLRLIYFSYDVKMKEKGDIPEGYSVSREKKERFSLILESASTNQTSMYLCASSSSHRYTEAFFGQGTRLTVV.